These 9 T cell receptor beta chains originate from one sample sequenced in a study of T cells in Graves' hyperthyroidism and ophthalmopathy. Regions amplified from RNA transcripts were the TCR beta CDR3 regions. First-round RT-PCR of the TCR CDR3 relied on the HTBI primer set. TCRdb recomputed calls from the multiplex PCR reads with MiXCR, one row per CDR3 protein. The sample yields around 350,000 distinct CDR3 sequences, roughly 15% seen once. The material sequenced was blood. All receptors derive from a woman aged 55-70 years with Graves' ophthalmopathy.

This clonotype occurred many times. The CDR3 sequence is CASSPGRHQETQYF. The CDR3 DNA reads TGTGCCAGCAGCCCGGGACGGCACCAAGAGACCCAGTACTTC. The chain joins TRBV7-8 to TRBJ2-5, with D perhaps being TRBD1 or TRBD2 (5 bases each). Germline CDR1 and CDR2: SGHVS and FQNEAQ. This CDR3 comprises 14 residues. The ends were cut back, 5 bases at V and 0 bases at J, with 10 bases in the middle.

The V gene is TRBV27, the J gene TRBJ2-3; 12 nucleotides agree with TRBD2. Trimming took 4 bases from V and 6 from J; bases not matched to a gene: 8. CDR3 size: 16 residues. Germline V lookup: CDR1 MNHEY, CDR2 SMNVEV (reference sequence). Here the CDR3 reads CASSSRLAGVEDTQYF. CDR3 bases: TGTGCCAGCAGTTCAAGACTAGCGGGAGTGGAGGATACGCAGTATTTT.

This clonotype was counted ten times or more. The CDR3 spells CASSPEGLAGVGGELFF. CDR3 sequence (DNA): TGTGCCAGCAGCCCCGAGGGACTAGCGGGAGTGGGCGGGGAGCTGTTTTTT. J is TRBJ2-2 and V is TRBV3-1, with 14 bases matching TRBD2. Trimming at V came to 4 bases and at J to 7 bases, leaving 8 bases not matched to a gene. The germline gives CDR1 LGHDT, CDR2 YNNKEL (reference sequence). The CDR3 contains 17 residues.

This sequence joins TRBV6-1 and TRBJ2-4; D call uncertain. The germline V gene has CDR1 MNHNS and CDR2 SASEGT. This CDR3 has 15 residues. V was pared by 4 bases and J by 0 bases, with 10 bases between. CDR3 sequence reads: CASSGPDAAKNIQYF. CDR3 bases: TGTGCCAGCAGTGGCCCGGACGCAGCCAAAAACATTCAGTACTTC.

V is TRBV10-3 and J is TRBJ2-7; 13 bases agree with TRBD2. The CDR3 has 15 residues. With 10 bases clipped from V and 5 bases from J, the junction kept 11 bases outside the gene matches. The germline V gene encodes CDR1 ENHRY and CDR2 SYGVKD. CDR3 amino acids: CATTPELAGGDEQYF. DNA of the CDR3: TGTGCCACCACGCCCGAACTAGCGGGAGGGGACGAGCAGTACTTC.

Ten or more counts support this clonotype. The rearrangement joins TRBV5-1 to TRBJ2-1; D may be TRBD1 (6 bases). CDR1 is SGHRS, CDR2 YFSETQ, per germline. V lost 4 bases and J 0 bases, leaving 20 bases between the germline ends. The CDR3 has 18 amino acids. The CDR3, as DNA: TGCGCCAGCAGCCCGGCCAGGATGGACAGCAGCTCCTACAATGAGCAGTTCTTC. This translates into CASSPARMDSSSYNEQFF.

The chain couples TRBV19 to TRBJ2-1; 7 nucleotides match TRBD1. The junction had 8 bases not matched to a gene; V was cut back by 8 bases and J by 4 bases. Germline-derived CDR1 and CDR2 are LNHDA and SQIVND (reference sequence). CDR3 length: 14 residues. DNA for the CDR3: TGTGCCAGTCATCACAGGGGCCCTTACAATGAGCAGTTCTTC. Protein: CASHHRGPYNEQFF. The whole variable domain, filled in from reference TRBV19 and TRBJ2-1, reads DGGITQSPKYLFRKEGQNVTLSCEQNLNHDAMYWYRQDPGQGLRLIYYSQIVNDFQKGDIAEGYSVSREKKESFPLTVTSAQKNPTAFYLCASHHRGPYNEQFFGPGTRLTVL.

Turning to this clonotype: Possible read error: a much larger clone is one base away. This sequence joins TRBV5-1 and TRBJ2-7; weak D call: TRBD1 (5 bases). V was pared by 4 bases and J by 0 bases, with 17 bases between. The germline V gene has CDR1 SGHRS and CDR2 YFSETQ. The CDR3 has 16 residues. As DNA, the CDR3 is TGCGCCAGCAGCGCTCGACAGCCTACGAACTCCTACGAGCAGTACTTC. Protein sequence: CASSARQPTNSYEQYF.

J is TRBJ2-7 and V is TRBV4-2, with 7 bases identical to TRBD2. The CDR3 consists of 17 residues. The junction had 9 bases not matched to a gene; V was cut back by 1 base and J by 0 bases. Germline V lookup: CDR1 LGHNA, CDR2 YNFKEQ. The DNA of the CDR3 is TGTGCCAGCAGCCAAGCCCGCCCAACTAGCGACTCCTACGAGCAGTACTTC. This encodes CASSQARPTSDSYEQYF.